Listed here are 7 T cell receptor beta chains from one sample, sequenced in a study of blood T cells in healthy people across ages. A second PCR, run for about 7 to 11 cycles, used a sample-barcoded 5' primer plus a J-beta primer mix. TCRdb independently ran MiXCR on the 5' RACE reads; one entry per CDR3 protein. The table includes about 1.8 million distinct CDR3 sequences, around half detected once. Sequencing input: blood. The receptors were sampled from a woman in her thirties or forties in good health.

J is TRBJ2-2 and V is TRBV12-3 or TRBV12-4; the D is unclear. The CDR3 consists of 11 residues. V lost 4 bases and J lost 10, with 7 bases in between. The CDR3 region is CASSYGAELFF. The CDR3 DNA sequence: TGTGCCAGCAGTTACGGAGCGGAGCTGTTTTTT.

A remark on this clonotype: At one boundary the junction diverges from the germline segment, which might be a read error. The CDR3 DNA reads TGTGCCAGCAGCCAAGGTACAGGGACTAGCTTGTACGCGCAGTACTTC. Its protein product is CASSQGTGTSLYAQYF. The genes are TRBV4-2 and TRBJ2-7, with TRBD2 matching over 9 bases. The CDR3 has 16 amino acids. The germline CDR1 and CDR2 sequences are LGHNA and YNFKEQ.

Only a few counts were recorded for this clonotype. The J gene is TRBJ2-1, the V gene TRBV20-1, with 16 bases identical to TRBD2. The CDR3 spans 16 residues. Germline V gives CDR1 DFQATT, CDR2 SNEGSKA (reference sequence). Trimming took 3 bases from V and 15 from J; bases not matched to a gene: 14. The CDR3 region has the DNA TGCAGTGCTAGGGATCCCGGGACTAGCGGGGGGGCGGGCCTGTTCTTC. Amino acids: CSARDPGTSGGAGLFF.

The chain recombines TRBV7-2 with TRBJ1-6; D is possibly TRBD1 (6 bases). This CDR3 is built from 18 residues. Trimming cost V 3 bases and J 2 bases, with 17 bases left between them. The V gene's germline CDR1 is SGHTA and CDR2 FQGNSA. CDR3 sequence reads: CASSFGGGAGAYNSPLHF. The CDR3 DNA reads TGTGCCAGCAGCTTCGGAGGGGGGGCCGGGGCCTATAATTCACCCCTCCACTTT.

This clonotype has a handful of counts. The chain employs TRBV29-1 and TRBJ2-7; TRBD1 is a possible D gene (6 bases). Looked up from germline, CDR1 is SQVTM and CDR2 is ANQGSEA. The V end was cut by 5 bases, the J end by 0 bases, with 8 bases between. CDR3 size: 12 residues. The CDR3: CSVPGDSYEQYF. The DNA for the CDR3 is TGCAGCGTTCCAGGGGACTCCTACGAGCAGTACTTC.

The chain carries TRBV11-2 and TRBJ2-5; D might be TRBD2 (7 bases). Trimming shortened V by 5 bases and J by 5 bases, and 21 bases separated the two germline ends. The CDR3 totals 16 residues. Germline values: CDR1 SGHAT, CDR2 FQNNGV. CDR3 sequence (DNA): TGTGCCAGCAGCCCTCGTTTTGCGGGGGCGGCGGAGACCCAGTACTTC. It specifies CASSPRFAGAAETQYF.

This clonotype came up a few times. The gene calls are TRBV5-1 and TRBJ1-2, with TRBD1 as a possible D gene (5 bases). The V gene lost 4 bases and the J gene lost 0 bases, with 13 bases spanning the gap. Germline CDR1 and CDR2: SGHRS and YFSETQ. CDR3 size: 15 residues. CDR3 sequence: CASSPGAVANYGYTF. CDR3 nucleotide sequence: TGCGCCAGCAGCCCCGGGGCCGTAGCTAACTATGGCTACACCTTC.